Following are 10 T cell receptor beta chains from one sample sequenced in a study of molecular identifiers for immune sequencing clone quantification. TCRdb reprocessed the PCR reads via MiXCR and lists one record per CDR3 protein. The table includes about 510,000 distinct CDR3 sequences, under 30% detected once. Material: naive CD8+ T cells from blood, with Jurkat cell RNA spiked in. The subset: FACS-sorted CD8+CD4-CCR7+CD45RA+ naive T cells. All receptors come from a human donor in good health. Some libraries in this study had Jurkat cell RNA spiked in.

The chain is built from TRBV27 and TRBJ2-3; possible D gene TRBD2, 5 bases. The V gene lost 4 bases and the J gene lost 4 bases, with 24 bases spanning the gap. CDR3 length equals 18 residues. Germline loops: CDR1 MNHEY, CDR2 SMNVEV (reference sequence). The CDR3 protein is CASSSSLEDQGRADTQYF. Written as DNA, the CDR3 is TGTGCCAGCAGTTCCTCCCTGGAGGACCAAGGTCGGGCAGATACGCAGTATTTT.

This clonotype was counted at least ten times. The chain uses TRBV7-8 and TRBJ2-5; D is undetermined. Germline V gene sequence: CDR1 SGHVS, CDR2 FQNEAQ. The CDR3 has 13 residues. V lost 2 bases and J 5 bases, leaving 9 bases between the germline ends. The DNA of the CDR3 is TGTGCCAGCAGCTTACTTGCTCGCGAGACCCAGTACTTC. Residues: CASSLLARETQYF.

This clonotype came up many times. The rearrangement links TRBV7-9 to TRBJ1-1, with TRBD1 identical over 9 bases. CDR3 length: 15 residues. V gave up 6 bases and J gave up 0 bases; unmatched junction bases: 5. Germline V gene lookup returns CDR1 SEHNR and CDR2 FQNEAQ (reference sequence). The CDR3 loop is CASRANRGLNTEAFF. The CDR3 coding sequence is TGTGCCAGCAGGGCGAACAGGGGGCTGAACACTGAAGCTTTCTTT.

This clonotype was detected many times. V is TRBV27 and J is TRBJ1-5, with a weak D call TRBD1 (5 bases). The V end lost 6 bases, the J end lost 1 base, and 10 bases lay between the germline ends. CDR3 length: 14 amino acids. Germline CDR1 is MNHEY and CDR2 is SMNVEV (reference sequence). The CDR3 DNA reads as TGTGCCAGCAGCTTGGGGCGAAGCAATCAGCCCCAGCATTTT. Translating it yields CASSLGRSNQPQHF.

In this sample, this clonotype turned up many times. The chain has TRBV4-1 and TRBJ2-5; perhaps TRBD2 as D (7 bases). Between the trimmed V and J ends, which lost 7 bases and 2 bases, there was a span of 26 bases. This CDR3 region has 18 residues. CDR1 and CDR2 (germline): MGHRA, YSYEKL. CDR3 residues: CASTTRGTPASGQETQYF. In DNA form, the CDR3 reads TGCGCCAGCACCACAAGGGGGACTCCGGCTAGCGGTCAAGAGACCCAGTACTTC.

J is TRBJ2-2 and V is TRBV7-9, with D perhaps TRBD1 (7 bases). The CDR3 sequence is 16 residues long. Trimming pared 5 bases from V and 1 base from J, leaving 14 bases between. Germline loops: CDR1 SEHNR, CDR2 FQNEAQ (reference sequence). For the CDR3, the DNA is TGTGCCAGCAGCACGGGCGGGACAGAGAACACCGGGGAGCTGTTTTTT. Translation: CASSTGGTENTGELFF.

This clonotype came up many times. The V gene is TRBV27, the J gene TRBJ2-7; D is possibly TRBD1 (5 bases). The V end lost 5 bases, the J end lost 3 bases, and 14 bases lay between the germline ends. Germline-derived CDR1 and CDR2 are MNHEY and SMNVEV (reference sequence). This CDR3 comprises 14 residues. CDR3 DNA: TGTGCCAGCAGTGTTACAGGTACGGTCTACGAGCAGTACTTC. Protein: CASSVTGTVYEQYF.

The chain carries TRBV4-3 and TRBJ2-7; 9 bases map to TRBD1. The CDR3 length is 17 residues. The germline V gene has CDR1 LGHNA and CDR2 YSLEER. After removal of 3 bases from V and 4 bases from J, the junction contained 13 bases not matched to a gene. The CDR3 sequence is CASSHLPRQGGSYEQYF. The CDR3 nucleotides read TGCGCCAGCAGCCATTTGCCCCGACAGGGGGGGTCTTACGAGCAGTACTTC.

The chain is built from TRBV2 and TRBJ1-5; tentative D call: TRBD1 (5 bases). Trimming shortened V by 8 bases and J by 5 bases, and 22 bases separated the two germline ends. CDR3 length: 16 amino acids. Germline CDR1 reads SNHLY; CDR2 reads FYNNEI. The chain's CDR3 is CASGSVSGGSDQPQHF. The CDR3 nucleotides are TGTGCCAGCGGGTCAGTTTCGGGGGGGAGCGATCAGCCCCAGCATTTT.

The rearrangement joins TRBV6-5 to TRBJ2-5; 10 bases match TRBD1. Germline V gives CDR1 MNHEY, CDR2 SVGAGI. The CDR3 spans 15 residues. The J segment lost 5 bases and the V segment lost 5 bases, leaving 8 bases of the junction unmatched. DNA of the CDR3: TGTGCCAGCAGTGGCAGGGACAGGGGATTGGAGACCCAGTACTTC. Its protein is CASSGRDRGLETQYF.